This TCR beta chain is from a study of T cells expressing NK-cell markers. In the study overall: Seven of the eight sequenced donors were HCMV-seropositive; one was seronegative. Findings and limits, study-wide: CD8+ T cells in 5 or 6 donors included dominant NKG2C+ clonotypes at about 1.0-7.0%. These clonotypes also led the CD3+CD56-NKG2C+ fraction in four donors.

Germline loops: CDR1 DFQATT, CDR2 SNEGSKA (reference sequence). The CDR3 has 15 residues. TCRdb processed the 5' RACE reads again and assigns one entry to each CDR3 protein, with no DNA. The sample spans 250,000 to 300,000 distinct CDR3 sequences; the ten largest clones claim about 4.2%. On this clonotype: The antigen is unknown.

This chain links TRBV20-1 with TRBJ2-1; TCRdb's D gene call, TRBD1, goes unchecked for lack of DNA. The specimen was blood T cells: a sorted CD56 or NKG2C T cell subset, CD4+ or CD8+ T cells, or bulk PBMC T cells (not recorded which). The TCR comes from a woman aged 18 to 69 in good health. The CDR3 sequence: CSARSGATRGHEQFF.